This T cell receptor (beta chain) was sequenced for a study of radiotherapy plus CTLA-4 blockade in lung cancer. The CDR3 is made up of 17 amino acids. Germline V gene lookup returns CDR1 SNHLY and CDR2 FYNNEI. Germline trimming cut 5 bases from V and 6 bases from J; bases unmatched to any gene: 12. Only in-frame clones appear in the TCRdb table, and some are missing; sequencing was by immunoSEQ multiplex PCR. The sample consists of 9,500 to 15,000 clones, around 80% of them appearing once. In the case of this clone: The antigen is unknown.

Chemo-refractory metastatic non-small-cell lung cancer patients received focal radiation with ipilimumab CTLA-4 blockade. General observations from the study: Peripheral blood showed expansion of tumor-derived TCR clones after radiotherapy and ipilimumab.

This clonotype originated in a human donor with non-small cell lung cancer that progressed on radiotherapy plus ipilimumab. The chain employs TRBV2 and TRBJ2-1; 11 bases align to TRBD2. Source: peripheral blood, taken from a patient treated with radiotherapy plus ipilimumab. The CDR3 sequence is CASSLNSGGAFGNEQFF. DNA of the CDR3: TGTGCCAGCAGTCTAAATAGCGGGGGGGCTTTCGGCAATGAGCAGTTCTTC.